A single sample gave rise to the 18 T cell receptor beta chains below, sequenced in a study of shared clonotypes between healthy human individuals. Profiling relied on immunoSEQ multiplex PCR, and the TCRdb table lists in-frame clones only, not all of them. The repertoire has 780,000 or so clones, roughly 72% of them found once; the top ten carry more than 1.5%. The specimen sequenced was memory CD4+ T cells sorted from blood. The sample's subset: CD45RA-negative fraction. Source of these receptors: a woman aged 25 to 39 in good health.

On this clone: This sample includes further DNA sequences coding for the same CDR3. The chain carries TRBV19 and TRBJ2-5; 8 bases match TRBD1. With 0 bases clipped from V and 4 bases from J, the junction kept 4 bases outside the gene matches. This CDR3 has 15 residues. Germline loops: CDR1 LNHDA, CDR2 SQIVND (reference sequence). The CDR3 nucleotides read TGTGCCAGTAGTATAGACCCAGGGGGCAGAGAGACCCAGTACTTC. It translates to CASSIDPGGRETQYF.

This chain joins TRBV2 and TRBJ2-5, with D unclear. Looked up from germline, CDR1 is SNHLY and CDR2 is FYNNEI. This CDR3 is 14 amino acids long. The V end lost 10 bases, the J end lost 5 bases, and 20 bases lay between the germline ends. The CDR3: CANSQSAIRETQYF. For the CDR3, the DNA is TGTGCCAACTCCCAATCTGCAATCAGGGAGACCCAGTACTTC.

The chain employs TRBV6-5 and TRBJ2-7, with TRBD1 as a possible D gene (6 bases). Trimming removed 6 bases at V and 0 bases at J, with 12 bases between. The germline V gene has CDR1 MNHEY and CDR2 SVGAGI. CDR3 length: 14 amino acids. In DNA, the CDR3 is TGTGCCAGCAGGTCCCACAGGGACTCCTACGAGCAGTACTTC. As protein: CASRSHRDSYEQYF.

CDR3 residues: CASRWTSDGYEQYF. The CDR3 DNA reads TGCGCCAGCAGGTGGACTAGTGATGGGTACGAGCAGTACTTC. The chain has TRBV5-1 and TRBJ2-7; 7 bases are shared with TRBD2. CDR1 is SGHRS and CDR2 is YFSETQ in the germline V gene. The CDR3 is made up of 14 amino acids. After removal of 5 bases from V and 4 bases from J, the junction contained 9 bases not matched to a gene.

The chain combines TRBV19 with TRBJ2-1, with unresolved D. Trimming took off 6 bases at V and 6 bases at J, with 12 bases between the two ends. The CDR3 loop spans 13 amino acids. Germline V CDR1 and CDR2: LNHDA, SQIVND (reference sequence). CDR3: CASSEDYGNEQFF. The CDR3 bases are TGTGCCAGTAGCGAAGATTATGGCAATGAGCAGTTCTTC.

This sequence joins TRBV6-6 and TRBJ2-6; the D is unclear. Deletions cut 5 bases from V and 0 bases from J, with 8 bases between. Per the germline V gene, CDR1 is MNHNY and CDR2 is SVGAGI (reference sequence). The CDR3 has 15 residues. As DNA, the CDR3 is TGTGCCAGCAGTCCTCTATACTCTGGGGCCAACGTCCTGACTTTC. Residues: CASSPLYSGANVLTF.

The chain employs TRBV28 and TRBJ1-1; D not certain. The ends were cut back, 1 base at V and 3 bases at J, with 12 bases in the middle. From germline, CDR1 is MDHEN and CDR2 SYDVKM. The CDR3 length is 15 residues. This chain's CDR3 is CASSLFGRRDTEAFF. Written as DNA, the CDR3 is TGTGCCAGCAGTTTATTTGGCCGCCGGGACACTGAAGCTTTCTTT.

The chain carries TRBV7-2 and TRBJ1-5, with 11 bases fitting TRBD1. Germline lookup yields CDR1 SGHTA and CDR2 FQGNSA. The CDR3 contains 15 residues. V was clipped by 4 bases and J by 6 bases; unmatched bases: 5. CDR3 DNA sequence: TGTGCCAGCAGCTATGGACAGGGGGCGCGTCAGCCCCAGCATTTT. It translates to CASSYGQGARQPQHF.

The chain combines TRBV7-2 with TRBJ2-3; possible D gene TRBD1, 5 bases. CDR1 is SGHTA, CDR2 FQGNSA, per germline. The V gene lost 1 base and the J gene lost 4 bases, with 6 bases spanning the gap. The CDR3 sequence is 13 residues long. CDR3 in amino acids: CASSLVGADTQYF. CDR3 nucleotide sequence: TGTGCCAGCAGCTTAGTAGGGGCAGATACGCAGTATTTT.

The V and J genes are TRBV4-1 and TRBJ2-1; 7 bases are a match to TRBD2. The CDR3 runs to 15 residues. Germline assignment: CDR1 MGHRA and CDR2 YSYEKL. V lost 4 bases to trimming and J lost 8 bases; unmatched junction nucleotides: 11. In DNA, the CDR3 is TGCGCCAGCAGCCGAAGTCGGACTAGTCTCCATGAGCAGTTCTTC. It is translated as CASSRSRTSLHEQFF.

V and J are TRBV2 and TRBJ2-5; D is uncertain. V lost 6 bases and J lost 4, with 9 bases in between. Germline V lookup: CDR1 SNHLY, CDR2 FYNNEI. The length of the CDR3 is 12 residues. CDR3 region: CASRPGLETQYF. The DNA for the CDR3 is TGTGCCAGCAGACCGGGCCTAGAGACCCAGTACTTC.

The CDR3 DNA follows: TGTGCCAGCAGTTTATCCCGGTGGGGGGCTGACTATGAAGCTTTCTTT. Amino acids: CASSLSRWGADYEAFF. The V call is TRBV28, the J call TRBJ1-1; D is perhaps TRBD1 (6 bases). The germline V gene encodes CDR1 MDHEN and CDR2 SYDVKM. V lost 1 base and J 7 bases, leaving 19 bases between the germline ends. CDR3 size: 16 residues.

The CDR3 coding sequence is TGCGCCAGCAGCTTATATAGCGGGAGGGTCTCCGAGCAGTACTTC. Encoded protein: CASSLYSGRVSEQYF. The chain employs TRBV5-1 and TRBJ2-7, with TRBD2 matching 11 bases. Looked up from germline, CDR1 is SGHRS and CDR2 is YFSETQ. The CDR3 extends over 15 amino acids. The V gene end was trimmed by 2 bases and the J gene end by 6 bases; junction bases not matched to a gene: 7.

The table lists this clone with a count of one. J is TRBJ1-5 and V is TRBV7-2; D is uncertain. CDR3 size: 14 residues. The V end was cut by 1 base, the J end by 3 bases, with 7 bases between. Germline V gene sequence: CDR1 SGHTA, CDR2 FQGNSA. DNA of the CDR3: TGTGCCAGCAGCTTAGTAAGGGTCAATCAGCCCCAGCATTTT. This codes for CASSLVRVNQPQHF.

J is TRBJ2-5 and V is TRBV5-1, with D possibly matching TRBD1 (5 bases). With 0 bases removed from V and 2 bases from J, the gap between germline ends came to 5 bases. CDR1 SGHRS and CDR2 YFSETQ come from the germline V gene. This CDR3 spans 13 amino acids. The DNA of the CDR3 is TGCGCCAGCAGCTTGGGACAGCAAGAGACCCAGTACTTC. Protein product: CASSLGQQETQYF.

This chain connects TRBV29-1 to TRBJ2-7; D ambiguous. Germline V gene sequence: CDR1 SQVTM, CDR2 ANQGSEA. V lost 2 bases and J lost 2, with 13 bases in between. This CDR3 spans 14 amino acids. The CDR3 loop reads CSVEKGRNPYEQYF. In DNA, the CDR3 is TGCAGCGTTGAAAAAGGTAGAAATCCCTACGAGCAGTACTTC.

This clone has a count of ten or more. The chain recombines TRBV29-1 with TRBJ2-7, with 10 bases that match TRBD1. Trimming took 5 bases from V and 3 from J; bases not matched to a gene: 10. This CDR3 is built from 15 residues. Germline CDR1 and CDR2: SQVTM and ANQGSEA. In DNA form, the CDR3 reads TGCAGCGTTCGTTCACCGGGACAGGGGCACTACGAGCAGTACTTC. It yields the protein CSVRSPGQGHYEQYF.

Worth noting for this clone: This CDR3 is also generated by other DNA sequences in the sample. The chain couples TRBV9 to TRBJ2-1; possible D gene TRBD1, 7 bases. V lost 2 bases, J lost 7 bases, and 10 bases lay in between. The CDR3 runs 13 residues. The germline V gene has CDR1 SGDLS and CDR2 YYNGEE. The CDR3 bases are TGTGCCAGCAGCGTCGCAGGGGGGAATGAGCAGTTCTTC. Protein product: CASSVAGGNEQFF.